This T cell receptor beta chain originates from a study of shared clonotypes between healthy human individuals. Using immunoSEQ multiplex PCR, the repertoire was profiled, and TCRdb retains in-frame clones only, with some absent. The data contain nearly 2 million clones, roughly 94% of them singletons. Regarding the study as a whole: Rarefaction revealed incomplete sorted-subset sequencing despite large depth.

Comments on this clone: Its antigen remains unidentified.

The CDR3 extends over 13 amino acids. The V gene's germline CDR1 is LNHDA and CDR2 SQIVND (reference sequence). Trimming cost V 5 bases and J 9 bases, with 14 bases left between them. Terminally differentiated effector memory CD45RA+ cells were excluded from the naive CD8 cells, which were CD45RO-negative and positively selected for CCR7. All of the donors resided in Nashville, Tennessee, and each was a Caucasian adult. The sample was naive CD8+ T cells sorted from blood. V usage is TRBV19 and J usage is TRBJ2-1; the D call may be TRBD1 or TRBD2 (5 bases each). The source is a man in his late teens or twenties in good health. CDR3 coding DNA: TGTGCCAGTAGTGTAATAGACAGCGGTGAGCAGTTCTTC. Residues: CASSVIDSGEQFF.